Below, one T cell receptor (beta chain) is given with its context. The CDR3 is made up of 14 amino acids. Germline V lookup: CDR1 LGHDT, CDR2 YNNKEL (reference sequence). Trimming removed 0 bases at V and 4 bases at J, with 9 bases between. How the authors handled the data: Estimates of nucleated cell counts were drawn from the amplification of reference gene primers. The table came from immunoSEQ multiplex PCR; TCRdb's copy has only in-frame clones and leaves some out. V and J calls and clone size come straight from that table; D and trimming were deduced from the DNA. The sample lists under 150,000 clones, 70% to 90% occurring once. The data are from a study of blood T cell repertoires in COVID-19. The overall study: PBMCs, B-cell-depleted T cells, or T cells were the source of the cDNA or gDNA that made up the material.

Sequencing was carried out using peripheral blood. This sequence was found in a human donor in a cohort sampled during active COVID-19. The rearrangement links TRBV3-1 (or the pseudogene TRBV3-2) to TRBJ1-2; maybe TRBD1 (5 bases). CDR3 sequence reads: CASSQDTGSYGYTF. CDR3 DNA sequence: TGTGCCAGCAGCCAAGATACAGGTAGCTATGGCTACACCTTC.